These T cell receptor beta chains were read from a single sample in a study of T cells after yellow fever vaccination. A single record per CDR3 protein comes from TCRdb applying MiXCR to the 5' RACE reads. This sample has around 46,000 distinct CDR3 sequences, with under 8% found just once. Source: CD8+ T cells not binding an NS4B(214-222) dextramer, sorted from PBMCs, taken 45 days after the yellow fever booster vaccination. These receptors were obtained from a man aged 25-45 years who received the YFV17D yellow fever vaccine. The CDR3 runs from the conserved cysteine through the conserved F or W. The D gene is left open where the match is weak. The size of a clone is reported for some rows only, either as once, few or many, or as a class for expanded clones.

size,J,length,D,V,CDR3,DNA
few,TRBJ2-2,18,NA,TRBV10-3,CAISGGSLGFGGTGELFF,TGTGCCATCAGTGGAGGCAGCCTCGGTTTTGGTGGGACCGGGGAGCTGTTTTTT
many,TRBJ1-2,12,NA,TRBV12-3/TRBV12-4,CASRSDPVGYTF,TGTGCCAGCAGGTCGGATCCGGTGGGCTACACCTTC
NA,TRBJ1-1,11,NA,TRBV20-1,CSATPDTEAFF,TGCAGTGCTACCCCCGACACTGAAGCTTTCTTT
many,TRBJ2-1,12,NA,TRBV29-1,CSVPDSYNEQFF,TGCAGCGTCCCGGACAGTTACAATGAGCAGTTCTTC
few,TRBJ1-2,14,TRBD1,TRBV29-1,CSVGPGQGAGGYTF,TGCAGCGTTGGCCCGGGACAGGGGGCCGGGGGCTACACCTTC
many,TRBJ2-7,12,NA,TRBV6-5,CASTDGSYEQYF,TGTGCCAGCACCGACGGGAGCTACGAGCAGTACTTC
many,TRBJ2-1,14,TRBD1,TRBV19,CATDPGQGFNEQFF,TGTGCCACCGATCCGGGACAGGGGTTCAATGAGCAGTTCTTC
many,TRBJ2-1,16,TRBD1,TRBV5-1,CASSFPTGTAYNEQFF,TGCGCCAGCAGCTTTCCGACAGGGACAGCTTACAATGAGCAGTTCTTC
many,TRBJ2-3,17,TRBD2,TRBV3-1,CASSQVTLAGVGDTQYF,TGTGCCAGCAGCCAAGTGACCCTAGCGGGAGTGGGTGATACGCAGTATTTT
many,TRBJ1-5,15,NA,TRBV7-2,CASSLAQGLYQPQHF,TGTGCCAGCAGCTTAGCGCAGGGTTTATATCAGCCCCAGCATTTT
many,TRBJ2-7,15,NA,TRBV11-2,CASSLDVTISYEQYF,TGTGCCAGCAGCTTAGATGTGACTATCTCCTACGAGCAGTACTTC
NA,TRBJ2-1,16,NA,TRBV27,CASSLLPPAVGNEQFF,TGTGCCAGCAGTTTACTGCCCCCAGCCGTGGGGAATGAGCAGTTCTTC
many,TRBJ2-7,12,NA,TRBV20-1,CSARDHGWEQYF,TGCAGTGCTAGAGATCACGGATGGGAGCAGTACTTC
many,TRBJ2-3,12,NA,TRBV24-1,CATSDGLDTQYF,TGTGCCACCAGTGACGGACTAGATACGCAGTATTTT
many,TRBJ1-2,14,TRBD1,TRBV7-9,CASSTLQGAYGYTF,TGTGCCAGCAGCACCTTACAGGGGGCGTATGGCTACACCTTC
many,TRBJ2-1,12,NA,TRBV20-1,CSESRDPDEQFF,TGCAGTGAGAGCAGGGACCCCGATGAGCAGTTCTTC
many,TRBJ2-1,14,TRBD1,TRBV29-1,CSVLDRVHPNEQFF,TGCAGCGTTTTGGACAGGGTACATCCCAATGAGCAGTTCTTC
many,TRBJ2-1,14,NA,TRBV29-1,CSVRSGVPYNEQFF,TGCAGCGTTCGGAGCGGAGTACCATACAATGAGCAGTTCTTC
many,TRBJ2-1,15,TRBD2,TRBV4-2,CASSLTTSGSHEQFF,TGTGCCAGCAGCCTGACAACTAGCGGGAGCCATGAGCAGTTCTTC
NA,TRBJ2-1,10,NA,TRBV29-1,CSVPGNEQFF,TGCAGCGTTCCCGGGAATGAGCAGTTCTTC
many,TRBJ2-1,16,TRBD2,TRBV9,CASSALAGLAGEEQFF,TGTGCCAGCAGCGCCCTCGCGGGACTAGCGGGAGAGGAGCAGTTCTTC
many,TRBJ2-2,14,TRBD1,TRBV29-1,CSVEQGVRTGELFF,TGCAGCGTTGAGCAGGGGGTCCGGACCGGGGAGCTGTTTTTT
many,TRBJ2-3,16,NA,TRBV3-1,CASSQFKGDVTDTQYF,TGTGCCAGCAGCCAATTTAAGGGGGACGTCACAGATACGCAGTATTTT
many,TRBJ1-2,17,NA,TRBV29-1,CSALPHTGFRANYGYTF,TGCAGCGCATTACCCCATACAGGGTTCCGAGCTAACTATGGCTACACCTTC
many,TRBJ2-7,16,NA,TRBV19,CASSNQRVDGAYEQYF,TGTGCCAGTAGTAACCAACGAGTGGACGGAGCCTACGAGCAGTACTTC
many,TRBJ1-2,13,TRBD1,TRBV6-5,CASSYHDRVGYTF,TGTGCCAGCAGTTACCACGACAGGGTTGGCTACACCTTC
NA,TRBJ1-1,13,NA,TRBV5-5,CASSLVQYTEAFF,TGTGCCAGCAGCTTGGTCCAGTACACTGAAGCTTTCTTT
many,TRBJ2-1,14,NA,TRBV18,CASASALSYNEQFF,TGTGCCAGCGCTAGCGCGCTCTCCTACAATGAGCAGTTCTTC
few,TRBJ2-1,16,TRBD2,TRBV5-6,CASSSSLAGPDNEQFF,TGTGCCAGCAGCTCCTCTCTAGCGGGACCTGACAATGAGCAGTTCTTC
many,TRBJ2-7,13,NA,TRBV6-5,CASSYLMNYEQYF,TGTGCCAGCAGTTACCTCATGAATTACGAGCAGTACTTC
NA,TRBJ2-5,16,TRBD2,TRBV4-3,CASSQTVAGVQETQYF,TGCGCCAGCAGCCAGACGGTAGCGGGAGTCCAAGAGACCCAGTACTTC
many,TRBJ2-1,17,TRBD1,TRBV3-1,CASSQETLPGTENEQFF,TGTGCCAGCAGCCAAGAGACCCTTCCTGGGACAGAGAATGAGCAGTTCTTC
NA,TRBJ2-7,17,TRBD2,TRBV18,CASPSSGRPNKEYEQYF,TGTGCCAGCCCTTCTAGCGGGAGGCCGAATAAAGAGTACGAGCAGTACTTC
many,TRBJ2-3,14,NA,TRBV9,CASSVAGEADTQYF,TGTGCCAGCAGCGTAGCCGGGGAAGCAGATACGCAGTATTTT
few,TRBJ2-1,13,NA,TRBV4-1,CASSLPGSNEQFF,TGCGCCAGCAGCCTGCCGGGCTCTAATGAGCAGTTCTTC
many,TRBJ2-3,19,NA,TRBV3-1,CASSQDAIGRLFDTDTQYF,TGTGCCAGCAGCCAAGATGCAATAGGACGGCTTTTTGATACAGATACGCAGTATTTT
many,TRBJ2-2,16,NA,TRBV14,CASSQDPSVNTGELFF,TGTGCCAGCAGCCAAGATCCTAGCGTGAACACCGGGGAGCTGTTTTTT
many,TRBJ2-7,16,TRBD2,TRBV3-1,CASSPDPREVIDEQYF,TGTGCCAGCAGCCCGGACCCCCGGGAGGTTATAGACGAGCAGTACTTC
many,TRBJ2-4,14,TRBD1,TRBV5-5,CASMTGGEAHIQYF,TGTGCCAGCATGACAGGGGGCGAGGCTCACATTCAGTACTTC
many,TRBJ2-4,13,NA,TRBV15,CATSSLQADIQYF,TGTGCCACCAGCTCACTGCAGGCAGACATTCAGTACTTC
many,TRBJ1-2,15,TRBD1,TRBV4-3,CASSYTEQGNYGYTF,TGCGCCAGCAGCTACACCGAACAGGGGAACTATGGCTACACCTTC
many,TRBJ2-1,15,NA,TRBV4-1,CASSQGQGSYNEQFF,TGCGCCAGCAGCCAAGGGCAGGGTTCCTACAATGAGCAGTTCTTC
few,TRBJ2-4,13,NA,TRBV25-1,CASSETGKNIQYF,TGTGCCAGCAGTGAAACGGGAAAAAACATTCAGTACTTC
NA,TRBJ1-5,17,NA,TRBV12-3/TRBV12-4,CTCSSLTETASNQPQHF,TGTACCTGCAGTTCTCTGACAGAAACCGCTAGCAATCAGCCCCAGCATTTT
many,TRBJ2-1,17,TRBD2,TRBV29-1,CSVEGLAGASSYNEQFF,TGCAGCGTTGAAGGGTTGGCGGGAGCGAGCTCCTACAATGAGCAGTTCTTC
many,TRBJ2-7,15,TRBD1,TRBV5-1,CASRTGGWIDYEQYF,TGCGCCAGCAGGACAGGGGGCTGGATTGACTACGAGCAGTACTTC
many,TRBJ2-2,17,TRBD2,TRBV27,CASRWGEGLHLPGELFF,TGTGCCAGCCGGTGGGGGGAGGGCCTGCATCTCCCCGGGGAGCTGTTTTTT
few,TRBJ2-7,16,NA,TRBV4-3,CASSQSWQAVDYEQYF,TGCGCCAGCAGCCAATCCTGGCAGGCAGTAGACTACGAGCAGTACTTC
many,TRBJ1-1,14,NA,TRBV7-2,CASSLVEGNTEAFF,TGTGCCAGCAGCTTAGTTGAGGGGAACACTGAAGCTTTCTTT
many,TRBJ2-1,16,NA,TRBV24-1,CATSDPGLAPDNEQFF,TGTGCCACCAGTGATCCCGGGCTAGCGCCTGACAATGAGCAGTTCTTC
many,TRBJ2-7,14,NA,TRBV7-8,CASSYGGSTREQYF,TGTGCCAGCAGCTATGGGGGTTCTACGCGGGAGCAGTACTTC
many,TRBJ2-7,11,NA,TRBV29-1,CSVGGLYEQYF,TGCAGCGTTGGCGGCCTATACGAGCAGTACTTC
many,TRBJ1-5,15,NA,TRBV28,CASSSLTPSNQPQHF,TGTGCCAGCAGTTCACTGACACCTAGCAATCAGCCCCAGCATTTT
few,TRBJ2-5,11,NA,TRBV30,CAWSVLGDQYF,TGTGCCTGGAGTGTACTGGGGGACCAGTACTTC